A selection of T cell receptor beta chains follows, all from one sample in a study of neoadjuvant anti-PD-1 for oral cavity cancer. The method was immunoSEQ multiplex PCR; TCRdb's version includes in-frame clones alone and lacks a portion of them. The table lists about 68,000 clones, more than 75% of them singletons. Sequencing was performed on PBMCs, taken after nivolumab (anti-PD-1) treatment. These receptors all come from a person aged 35-79 years with oral cavity squamous cell carcinoma. Both conserved end residues are part of each CDR3. The order of the fields is D gene, clone size, J gene, V gene, CDR3 DNA, CDR3 protein. The D gene is left open where the match is weak. Only some rows state a clone size, as once, few, many or a class for expanded clones.

D: TRBD1
size: once
J: TRBJ1-2
V: TRBV5-1
DNA: TGCGCCAGCAGCTGGGATCGGACAGGGGCAGGTGGCTACACCTTC
CDR3: CASSWDRTGAGGYTF

D: TRBD1
size: NA
J: TRBJ1-2
V: TRBV6-4
DNA: TGTGCCAGCAGTGACACAGGGGGCTATGGCTACACCTTC
CDR3: CASSDTGGYGYTF

D: NA
size: once
J: TRBJ2-4
V: TRBV27
DNA: TGTGCCAGCAGTAGCGGACGGGGAAACATTCAGTACTTC
CDR3: CASSSGRGNIQYF

D: NA
size: NA
J: TRBJ1-3
V: TRBV7-8
DNA: TGTGCCAGCAGCTTAGAGGTCTCTGGAAACACCATATATTTT
CDR3: CASSLEVSGNTIYF

D: NA
size: NA
J: TRBJ2-1
V: TRBV9
DNA: TGTGCCAGCAGCGTAGAGAGCTCCTACAATGAGCAGTTCTTC
CDR3: CASSVESSYNEQFF

D: NA
size: NA
J: TRBJ1-3
V: TRBV19
DNA: TGTGCCAGTAGCCTACCGACAGGCAGCTCTGGAAACACCATATATTTT
CDR3: CASSLPTGSSGNTIYF

D: TRBD1
size: NA
J: TRBJ2-7
V: TRBV6-1
DNA: TGTGCCAGCAGTGAAACCCCCGGGACAGGTTCCTACGAGCAGTACTTC
CDR3: CASSETPGTGSYEQYF

D: NA
size: NA
J: TRBJ1-5
V: TRBV6-6
DNA: TGTGCCAGCAGTTACCAGGAGAGGGATCAGCCCCAGCATTTT
CDR3: CASSYQERDQPQHF

D: TRBD2
size: NA
J: TRBJ2-7
V: TRBV7-8
DNA: TGTGCCAGCAGCGGGGCGGGGGTCTCCTACGAGCAGTACTTC
CDR3: CASSGAGVSYEQYF

D: TRBD1
size: NA
J: TRBJ1-5
V: TRBV7-2
DNA: TGTGCCAGCAGCTTAGATAGGACAGGGAGCAATCAGCCCCAGCATTTT
CDR3: CASSLDRTGSNQPQHF

D: TRBD1
size: few
J: TRBJ1-1
V: TRBV6-1
DNA: TGTGCCAGCACAGGACAGGGGTCTGTCACTGAAGCTTTCTTT
CDR3: CASTGQGSVTEAFF

D: NA
size: NA
J: TRBJ1-3
V: TRBV7-9
DNA: TGTGCCAGCGACCCGTCGCAGTTCTCTGGAAACACCATATATTTT
CDR3: CASDPSQFSGNTIYF

D: NA
size: NA
J: TRBJ2-7
V: TRBV27
DNA: TGTGCCAGCAGTCCCCGGGACGGTGTATTCAAGCAGTACTTC
CDR3: CASSPRDGVFKQYF

D: NA
size: NA
J: TRBJ1-5
V: TRBV28
DNA: TGTGCCAGCAGTTTAGGGCAGGCAGGCTATCAGCCCCAGCATTTT
CDR3: CASSLGQAGYQPQHF

D: TRBD1
size: NA
J: TRBJ2-5
V: TRBV5-1
DNA: TGCGCCAGCAGCTTGAGGGCAGGGGGCCGGGAGACCCAGTACTTC
CDR3: CASSLRAGGRETQYF

D: NA
size: once
J: TRBJ2-5
V: TRBV5-4
DNA: TGTGCCAGCAGCCTAAGGGCGGACGAGACCCAGTACTTC
CDR3: CASSLRADETQYF

D: TRBD1
size: NA
J: TRBJ1-2
V: TRBV5-6
DNA: TGTGCCAGCAGACCACAGGGGAGCTATGGCTACACCTTC
CDR3: CASRPQGSYGYTF

D: TRBD1
size: NA
J: TRBJ1-5
V: TRBV28
DNA: TGTGCCAGCAGGGGACAGGGGCGGTGGCAGCCCCAGCATTTT
CDR3: CASRGQGRWQPQHF

D: TRBD1
size: NA
J: TRBJ1-2
V: TRBV6-1
DNA: TGTGCCAGCAGCGCTCTCGACAGGGAGAGCTATGGCTACACCTTC
CDR3: CASSALDRESYGYTF

D: TRBD1
size: NA
J: TRBJ2-1
V: TRBV19
DNA: TGTGCCAGTAGTAGAGACAGGGGCGAGCAGTTCTTC
CDR3: CASSRDRGEQFF

D: NA
size: NA
J: TRBJ1-1
V: TRBV18
DNA: TGTGCCAGCTCACCAATCTTGGGGACTGAAGCTTTCTTT
CDR3: CASSPILGTEAFF

D: NA
size: NA
J: TRBJ1-5
V: TRBV19
DNA: TGTGCCAGTAAATGGGGCGGGGTTTGGAATCAGCCCCAGCATTTT
CDR3: CASKWGGVWNQPQHF

D: NA
size: NA
J: TRBJ2-5
V: TRBV10-1
DNA: TGCGCCAGCGGGGCCGGTGGTAGCGAGACCCAGTACTTC
CDR3: CASGAGGSETQYF

D: NA
size: few
J: TRBJ2-7
V: TRBV19
DNA: TGTGCCAGTAGTGTTACACAGCGCTCTTACGAGCAGTACTTC
CDR3: CASSVTQRSYEQYF

D: NA
size: few
J: TRBJ2-7
V: TRBV6-1
DNA: TGTGCCAGCAGTGATCTACAGCTGACCTACGAGCAGTACTTC
CDR3: CASSDLQLTYEQYF

D: TRBD1
size: NA
J: TRBJ2-1
V: TRBV18
DNA: TGTGCCAGCTCACCAGGACAGGTTAATGAGCAGTTCTTC
CDR3: CASSPGQVNEQFF

D: NA
size: NA
J: TRBJ1-1
V: TRBV7-9
DNA: TGTGCCAGCAGCTCGCAGGAGATCAACACTGAAGCTTTCTTT
CDR3: CASSSQEINTEAFF

D: NA
size: NA
J: TRBJ2-3
V: TRBV30
DNA: TGTGCCTGGAGTACCCGGGGCCTTGGGCGCACAGATACGCAGTATTTT
CDR3: CAWSTRGLGRTDTQYF

D: NA
size: once
J: TRBJ1-1
V: TRBV5-1
DNA: TGCGCCAGCAGCTTGATGGACACTGAAGCTTTCTTT
CDR3: CASSLMDTEAFF

D: NA
size: NA
J: TRBJ2-7
V: TRBV28
DNA: TGTGCCAGCAAACCACCGACGCCAGCCGAGCAGTACTTC
CDR3: CASKPPTPAEQYF

D: TRBD1
size: NA
J: TRBJ1-1
V: TRBV6-5
DNA: TGTGCCAGCAGTTCGACAGGGTTGAACACTGAAGCTTTCTTT
CDR3: CASSSTGLNTEAFF

D: NA
size: NA
J: TRBJ1-4
V: TRBV12-5
DNA: TGTGCTAGTGGTTTCGGCAGCCGACCAGAAAAACTGTTTTTT
CDR3: CASGFGSRPEKLFF

D: TRBD2
size: NA
J: TRBJ2-7
V: TRBV6-5
DNA: TGTGCCAGCAGTTCCGGACTAGCGGGGGAGCAGTACTTC
CDR3: CASSSGLAGEQYF

D: NA
size: few
J: TRBJ1-3
V: TRBV27
DNA: TGTGCCAGCAGTTCCGACAGACCTCACCCCTTAAGGCCTGGAAACACCATATATTTT
CDR3: CASSSDRPHPLRPGNTIYF

D: NA
size: few
J: TRBJ2-7
V: TRBV7-6
DNA: TGTGCCAGCAGCTTAGTAGGGGTAGGGTACGAGCAGTACTTC
CDR3: CASSLVGVGYEQYF

D: TRBD2
size: NA
J: TRBJ2-1
V: TRBV28
DNA: TGTGCCAGCCGACTAGCGGGAGTGCCTAATGAGCAGTTCTTC
CDR3: CASRLAGVPNEQFF

D: TRBD1
size: once
J: TRBJ2-2
V: TRBV5-1
DNA: TGCGCCAGCAGCTTCGGGACAGGGGAACCAGGGGAGCTGTTTTTT
CDR3: CASSFGTGEPGELFF

D: NA
size: NA
J: TRBJ1-5
V: TRBV5-6
DNA: TGTGCCAGCAGCTTAGGGGGGTGGAATCAGCCCCAGCATTTT
CDR3: CASSLGGWNQPQHF

D: TRBD2
size: NA
J: TRBJ2-1
V: TRBV29-1
DNA: TGCAGCACGTCTAGCGGGACGGGTGAGCAGTTCTTC
CDR3: CSTSSGTGEQFF

D: NA
size: NA
J: TRBJ2-3
V: TRBV10-1
DNA: TGCGCCAGCAGTGACGTGGGAAGCACAGATACGCAGTATTTT
CDR3: CASSDVGSTDTQYF

D: NA
size: NA
J: TRBJ2-5
V: TRBV7-3
DNA: TGTGCCAGCAGCCAGGGAGTCGAGGCGACCCAGTACTTC
CDR3: CASSQGVEATQYF

D: NA
size: NA
J: TRBJ2-6
V: TRBV27
DNA: TGTGCCAGCAGTTTTAGTTCGGGGGCCAACGTCCTGACTTTC
CDR3: CASSFSSGANVLTF

D: NA
size: NA
J: TRBJ2-7
V: TRBV4-1
DNA: TGCGCCAGCAGCCAAGATGAGGGGCTAACGGATGAAGAACAGTACTTC
CDR3: CASSQDEGLTDEEQYF

D: NA
size: NA
J: TRBJ1-2
V: TRBV19
DNA: TGTGCCAGTAGTATGGCCAATGGCTACACCTTC
CDR3: CASSMANGYTF

D: NA
size: NA
J: TRBJ2-2
V: TRBV6-4
DNA: TGTGCCAGCAGCAAGGAGGGGGGCACCGGGGAGCTGTTTTTT
CDR3: CASSKEGGTGELFF

D: NA
size: NA
J: TRBJ2-6
V: TRBV5-6
DNA: TGTGCCAGCAGCTTGGGGGTATCTGGGGCCAACGTCCTGACTTTC
CDR3: CASSLGVSGANVLTF

D: NA
size: NA
J: TRBJ2-1
V: TRBV9
DNA: TGTGCCAGCAGCGCGCTAGGTCTAAATGAGCAGTTCTTC
CDR3: CASSALGLNEQFF

D: TRBD1
size: few
J: TRBJ1-1
V: TRBV27
DNA: TGTGCCAGCAGTGCCACGGACAGGGGGTTAGCGGTGAACACTGAAGCTTTCTTT
CDR3: CASSATDRGLAVNTEAFF

D: NA
size: NA
J: TRBJ2-3
V: TRBV7-2
DNA: TGTGCCAGCAGCCCCAGGTCAGATACGCAGTATTTT
CDR3: CASSPRSDTQYF

D: TRBD1
size: NA
J: TRBJ2-7
V: TRBV19
DNA: TGTGCCAGTAGTCCAATCGGGACAGGGTCCTACGAGCAGTACTTC
CDR3: CASSPIGTGSYEQYF

D: NA
size: NA
J: TRBJ1-2
V: TRBV21-1
DNA: TGTGCCAGCAGCAAGGGGGGGGGCCTTGTCGGTGGCTACACCTTC
CDR3: CASSKGGGLVGGYTF

D: NA
size: NA
J: TRBJ1-5
V: TRBV6-1
DNA: TGTGCCAGCAGTGTGGACAGTTATAGCAATCAGCCCCAGCATTTT
CDR3: CASSVDSYSNQPQHF

D: NA
size: NA
J: TRBJ2-7
V: TRBV6-5
DNA: TGTGCCAGCAGTTATCGTAGGCCGGACGAGCAGTACTTC
CDR3: CASSYRRPDEQYF

D: NA
size: NA
J: TRBJ2-1
V: TRBV9
DNA: TGTGCCAGCAGCGTCGCACCGATCACCTCCAGGTCCGATGAGCAGTTCTTC
CDR3: CASSVAPITSRSDEQFF

D: NA
size: few
J: TRBJ2-5
V: TRBV6-1
DNA: TGTGCCAGCAGTGAGGGGACGGGCCAAGAGACCCAGTACTTC
CDR3: CASSEGTGQETQYF

D: TRBD2
size: NA
J: TRBJ2-7
V: TRBV27
DNA: TGTGCCAGCAGTTTCCTGCGGGAGGGCGGCGAGCAGTACTTC
CDR3: CASSFLREGGEQYF

D: TRBD1
size: NA
J: TRBJ2-7
V: TRBV5-6
DNA: TGTGCCAGCAGCTTGGAGGGGGACAGGACCTACGAGCAGTACTTC
CDR3: CASSLEGDRTYEQYF

D: TRBD1
size: NA
J: TRBJ1-1
V: TRBV7-8
DNA: TGTGCCAGCAGCCTGGGGCAGGGGGCAGTGATGAACACTGAAGCTTTCTTT
CDR3: CASSLGQGAVMNTEAFF

D: NA
size: NA
J: TRBJ1-1
V: TRBV6-5
DNA: TGTGCCAGCAGTTCAGCGGGCGGGGGCTTCGCTGAAGCTTTCTTT
CDR3: CASSSAGGGFAEAFF

D: NA
size: NA
J: TRBJ1-5
V: TRBV6-5
DNA: TGTGCCAGCAGTTACTTTGGAGGACAGAGCCATCAGCCCCAGCATTTT
CDR3: CASSYFGGQSHQPQHF